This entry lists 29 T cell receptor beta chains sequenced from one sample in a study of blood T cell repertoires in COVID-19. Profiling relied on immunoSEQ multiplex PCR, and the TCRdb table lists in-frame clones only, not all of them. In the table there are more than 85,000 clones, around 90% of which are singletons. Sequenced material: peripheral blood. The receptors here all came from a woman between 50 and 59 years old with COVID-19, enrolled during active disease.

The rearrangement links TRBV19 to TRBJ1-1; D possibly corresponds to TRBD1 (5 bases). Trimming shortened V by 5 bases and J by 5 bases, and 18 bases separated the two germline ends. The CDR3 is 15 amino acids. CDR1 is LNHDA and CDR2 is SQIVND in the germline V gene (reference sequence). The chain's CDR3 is CASSPRRQGGTEAFF. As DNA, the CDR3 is TGTGCCAGTAGTCCCCGGCGGCAGGGTGGGACTGAAGCTTTCTTT.

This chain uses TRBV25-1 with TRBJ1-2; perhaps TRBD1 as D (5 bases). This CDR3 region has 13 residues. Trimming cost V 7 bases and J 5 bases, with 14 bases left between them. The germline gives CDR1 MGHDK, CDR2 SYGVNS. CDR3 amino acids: CASTSTEGYGYTF. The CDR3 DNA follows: TGTGCCAGCACCTCGACGGAGGGGTATGGCTACACCTTC.

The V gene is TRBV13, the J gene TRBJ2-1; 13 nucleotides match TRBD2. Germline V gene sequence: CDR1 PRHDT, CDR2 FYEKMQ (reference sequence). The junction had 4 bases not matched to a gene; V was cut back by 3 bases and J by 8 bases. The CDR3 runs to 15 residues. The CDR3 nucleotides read TGTGCCAGCAGCTTCGGACTAGCGGGGGAACATGAGCAGTTCTTC. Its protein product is CASSFGLAGEHEQFF.

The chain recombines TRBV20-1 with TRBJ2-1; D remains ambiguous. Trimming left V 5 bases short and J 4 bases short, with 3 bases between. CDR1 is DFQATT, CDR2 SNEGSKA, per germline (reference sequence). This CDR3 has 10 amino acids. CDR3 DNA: TGCAGTGCTCAGTACAATGAGCAGTTCTTC. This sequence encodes CSAQYNEQFF.

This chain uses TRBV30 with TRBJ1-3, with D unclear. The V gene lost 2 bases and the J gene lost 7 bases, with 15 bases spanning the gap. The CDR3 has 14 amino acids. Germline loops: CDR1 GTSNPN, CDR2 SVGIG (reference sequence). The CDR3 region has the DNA TGTGCCTGGAGTCCTCTTGGAGTTCGGAACACCATATATTTT. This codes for CAWSPLGVRNTIYF.

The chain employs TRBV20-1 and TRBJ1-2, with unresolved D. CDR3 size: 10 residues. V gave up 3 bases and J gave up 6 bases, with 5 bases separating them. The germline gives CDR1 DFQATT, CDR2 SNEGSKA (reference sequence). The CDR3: CSARRDGYTF. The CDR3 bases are TGCAGTGCTAGGAGGGATGGCTACACCTTC.

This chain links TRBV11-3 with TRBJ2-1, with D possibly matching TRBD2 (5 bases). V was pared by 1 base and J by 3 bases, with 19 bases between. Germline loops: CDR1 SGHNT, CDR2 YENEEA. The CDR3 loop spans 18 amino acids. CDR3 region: CASSLGVYGPRDYNEQFF. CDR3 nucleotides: TGTGCCAGCAGCTTAGGAGTTTATGGCCCTCGGGACTACAATGAGCAGTTCTTC.

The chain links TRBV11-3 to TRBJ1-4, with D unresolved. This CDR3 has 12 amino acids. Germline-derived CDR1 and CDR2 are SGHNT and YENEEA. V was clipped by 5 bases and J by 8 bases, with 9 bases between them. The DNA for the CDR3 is TGTGCCAGCAGCCCAACGGAGGAAAAACTGTTTTTT. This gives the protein CASSPTEEKLFF.

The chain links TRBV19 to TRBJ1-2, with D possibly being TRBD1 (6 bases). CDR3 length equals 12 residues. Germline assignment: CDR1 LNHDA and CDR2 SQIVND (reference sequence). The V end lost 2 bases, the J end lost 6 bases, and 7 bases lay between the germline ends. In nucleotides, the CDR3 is TGTGCCAGTAGTATATCAGGGGATGGCTACACCTTC. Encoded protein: CASSISGDGYTF.

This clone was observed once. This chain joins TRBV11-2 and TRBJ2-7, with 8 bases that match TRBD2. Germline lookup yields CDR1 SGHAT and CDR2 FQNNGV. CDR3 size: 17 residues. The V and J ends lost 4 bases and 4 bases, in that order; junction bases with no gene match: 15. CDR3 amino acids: CASSSLTGPRGGYEQYF. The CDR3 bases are TGTGCCAGCAGCTCCCTCACAGGGCCCCGGGGGGGGTACGAGCAGTACTTC.

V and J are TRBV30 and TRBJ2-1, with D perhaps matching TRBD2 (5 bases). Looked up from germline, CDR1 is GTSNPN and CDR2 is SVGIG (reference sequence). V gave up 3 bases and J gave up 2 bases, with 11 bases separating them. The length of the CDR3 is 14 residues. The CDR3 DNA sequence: TGTGCCTGGAGGTCTAGCAATACCTACAATGAGCAGTTCTTC. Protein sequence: CAWRSSNTYNEQFF.

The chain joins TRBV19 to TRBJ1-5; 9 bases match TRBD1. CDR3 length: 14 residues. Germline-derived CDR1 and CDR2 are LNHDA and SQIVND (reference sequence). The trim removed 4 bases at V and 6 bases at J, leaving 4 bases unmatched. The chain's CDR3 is CASSTQGASQPQHF. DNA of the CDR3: TGTGCCAGTAGTACACAGGGGGCAAGTCAGCCCCAGCATTTT.

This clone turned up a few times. CDR3 DNA: TGTGCCAGCAGTTCATTACCAGGGGCTGAAGCTTTCTTT. Protein product: CASSSLPGAEAFF. J is TRBJ1-1 and V is TRBV6-2 or TRBV6-3; TRBD1 might be the D (6 bases). Trimming removed 4 bases from V and 6 bases from J, with 12 bases in between. Germline V gene lookup returns CDR1 MNHEY and CDR2 SVGEGT. The CDR3 is 13 amino acids.

The CDR3 nucleotides are TGTGCCAGCAGTTTTTCAGAGAACACCGGGGAGCTGTTTTTT. It yields the protein CASSFSENTGELFF. The chain uses TRBV2 and TRBJ2-2; no clear D gene. There are 14 residues in the CDR3. V dropped 5 bases and J dropped 1 base, with 8 bases sitting between them. Germline lookup yields CDR1 SNHLY and CDR2 FYNNEI.

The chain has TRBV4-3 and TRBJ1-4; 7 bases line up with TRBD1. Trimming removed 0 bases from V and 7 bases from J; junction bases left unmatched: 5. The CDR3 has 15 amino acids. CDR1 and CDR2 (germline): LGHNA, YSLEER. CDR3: CASSQDPQGGEKLFF. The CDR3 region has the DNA TGCGCCAGCAGCCAAGATCCCCAGGGGGGTGAAAAACTGTTTTTT.

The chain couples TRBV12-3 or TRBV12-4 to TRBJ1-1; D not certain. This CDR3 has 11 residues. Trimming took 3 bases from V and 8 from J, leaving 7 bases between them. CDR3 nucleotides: TGTGCCAGCAGTTTGGAGGCAGAAGCTTTCTTT. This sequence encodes CASSLEAEAFF.

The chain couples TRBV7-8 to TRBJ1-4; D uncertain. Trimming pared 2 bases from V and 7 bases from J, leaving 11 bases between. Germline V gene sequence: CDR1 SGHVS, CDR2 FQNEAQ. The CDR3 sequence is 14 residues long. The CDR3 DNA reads TGTGCCAGCAGCTTATACGGGGTCGGTGAAAAACTGTTTTTT. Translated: CASSLYGVGEKLFF.

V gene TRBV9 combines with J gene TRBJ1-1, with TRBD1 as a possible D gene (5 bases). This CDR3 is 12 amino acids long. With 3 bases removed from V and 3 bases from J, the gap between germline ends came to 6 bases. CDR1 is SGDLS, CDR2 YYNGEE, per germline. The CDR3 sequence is CASSGGDTEAFF. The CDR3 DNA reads TGTGCCAGCAGCGGGGGGGACACTGAAGCTTTCTTT. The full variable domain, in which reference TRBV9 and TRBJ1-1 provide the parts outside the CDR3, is DSGVTQTPKHLITATGQRVTLRCSPRSGDLSVYWYQQSLDQGLQFLIQYYNGEERAKGNILERFSAQQFPDLHSELNLSSLELGDSALYFCASSGGDTEAFFGQGTRLTVV.

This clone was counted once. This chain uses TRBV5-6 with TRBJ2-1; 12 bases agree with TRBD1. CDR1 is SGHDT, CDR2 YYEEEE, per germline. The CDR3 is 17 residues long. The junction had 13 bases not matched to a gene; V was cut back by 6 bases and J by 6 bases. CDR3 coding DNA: TGTGCCAGCACCAACCCCTCCGGGACAGGGGGCTTCAATGAGCAGTTCTTC. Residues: CASTNPSGTGGFNEQFF.

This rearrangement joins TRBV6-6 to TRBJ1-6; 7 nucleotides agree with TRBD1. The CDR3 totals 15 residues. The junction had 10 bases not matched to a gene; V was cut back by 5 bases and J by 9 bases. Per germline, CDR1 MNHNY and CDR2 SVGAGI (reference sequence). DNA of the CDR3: TGTGCCAGCAGTCCTAGGGACAGACAAACTTCACCCCTCCACTTT. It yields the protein CASSPRDRQTSPLHF.

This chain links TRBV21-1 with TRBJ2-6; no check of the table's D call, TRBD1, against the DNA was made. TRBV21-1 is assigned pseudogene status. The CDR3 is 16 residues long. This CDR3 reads CASTDRSGSGANVLTF. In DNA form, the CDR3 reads TGTGCCAGCACGGACAGGAGTGGATCTGGGGCCAACGTCCTGACTTTC.

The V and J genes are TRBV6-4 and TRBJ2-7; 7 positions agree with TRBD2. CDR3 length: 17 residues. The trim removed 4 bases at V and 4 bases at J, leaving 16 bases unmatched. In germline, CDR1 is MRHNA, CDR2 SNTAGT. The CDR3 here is CASSVHTPGTSAYEQYV. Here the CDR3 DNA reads TGTGCCAGCAGTGTCCATACGCCGGGAACTAGCGCATACGAGCAGTACGTC.

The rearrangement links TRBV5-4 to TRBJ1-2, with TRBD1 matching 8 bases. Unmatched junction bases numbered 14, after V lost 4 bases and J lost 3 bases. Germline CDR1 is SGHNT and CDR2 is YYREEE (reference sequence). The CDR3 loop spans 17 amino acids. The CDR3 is CASSPRTGLQFDYGYTF. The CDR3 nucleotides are TGTGCCAGCAGCCCTAGGACAGGGTTACAGTTTGACTATGGCTACACCTTC.

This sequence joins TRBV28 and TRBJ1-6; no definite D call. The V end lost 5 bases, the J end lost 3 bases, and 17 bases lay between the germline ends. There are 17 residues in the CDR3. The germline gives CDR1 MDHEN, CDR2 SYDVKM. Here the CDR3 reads CASSTTRTALYNSPLHF. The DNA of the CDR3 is TGTGCCAGCAGTACAACTCGGACTGCACTCTATAATTCACCCCTCCACTTT.

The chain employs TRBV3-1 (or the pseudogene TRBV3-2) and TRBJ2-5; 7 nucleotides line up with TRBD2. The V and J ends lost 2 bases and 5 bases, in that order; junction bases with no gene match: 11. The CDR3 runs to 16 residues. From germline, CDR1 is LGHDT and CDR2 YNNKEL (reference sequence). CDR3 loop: CASSQLGLAVRETQYF. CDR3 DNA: TGTGCCAGCAGCCAACTCGGCCTAGCGGTCCGGGAGACCCAGTACTTC.

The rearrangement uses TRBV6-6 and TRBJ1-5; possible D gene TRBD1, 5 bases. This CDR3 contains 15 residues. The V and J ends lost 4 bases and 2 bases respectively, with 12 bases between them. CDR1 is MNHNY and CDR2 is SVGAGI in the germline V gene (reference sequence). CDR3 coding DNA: TGTGCCAGCAGTTCCAGGGTTGGAGGCAATCAGCCCCAGCATTTT. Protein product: CASSSRVGGNQPQHF.

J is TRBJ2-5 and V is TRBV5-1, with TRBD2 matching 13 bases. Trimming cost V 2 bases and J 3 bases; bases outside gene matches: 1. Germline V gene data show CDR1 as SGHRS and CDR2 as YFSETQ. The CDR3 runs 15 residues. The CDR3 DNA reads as TGCGCCAGCAGCTTTGGGACTAGCGGGGAAGAGACCCAGTACTTC. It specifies CASSFGTSGEETQYF. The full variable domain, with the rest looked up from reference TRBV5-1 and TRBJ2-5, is KAGVTQTPRYLIKTRGQQVTLSCSPISGHRSVSWYQQTPGQGLQFLFEYFSETQRNKGNFPGRFSGRQFSNSRSEMNVSTLELGDSALYLCASSFGTSGEETQYFGPGTRLLVL.

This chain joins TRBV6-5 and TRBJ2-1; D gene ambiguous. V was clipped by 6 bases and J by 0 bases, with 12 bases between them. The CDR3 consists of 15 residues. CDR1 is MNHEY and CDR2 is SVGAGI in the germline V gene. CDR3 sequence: CASRLGFSSYNEQFF. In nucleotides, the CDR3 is TGTGCCAGCAGGCTCGGGTTTAGCTCCTACAATGAGCAGTTCTTC.

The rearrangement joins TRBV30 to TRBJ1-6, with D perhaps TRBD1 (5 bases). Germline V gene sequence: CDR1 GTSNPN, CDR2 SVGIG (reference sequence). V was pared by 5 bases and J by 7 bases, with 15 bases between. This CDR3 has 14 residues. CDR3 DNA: TGTGCCTGGTCCTCCGGGACTGCGAATTCACCCCTCCACTTT. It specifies CAWSSGTANSPLHF.